The clone carrying this TCR beta chain was picked up a small number of times. These data come from a study of blood T cell repertoires in COVID-19. Study-wide context: In each case, the material was cDNA or gDNA derived from T cells, B-cell-depleted T cells, or PBMCs.

Trimming shortened V by 5 bases and J by 4 bases, and 15 bases separated the two germline ends. CDR1 SGHAT and CDR2 FQNNGV come from the germline V gene. The CDR3 is 16 residues long. In the original analysis: Counts of nucleated cells, estimated from reference gene primer amplification, were obtained. TCRdb keeps only in-frame clones here, not all; method: immunoSEQ multiplex PCR. That table supplies the V and J calls and clone size; D and trimming were determined from the DNA. The sample has nearly 200,000 clones; about 85% are singletons. V usage is TRBV11-2 and J usage is TRBJ2-6, with D possibly TRBD2 on 6 matching bases. The sequenced sample was peripheral blood. The source of this sequence is a human donor in a cohort sampled during active COVID-19. CDR3 amino acids: CASSPGAPLGANVLTF. The CDR3 DNA follows: TGTGCCAGCAGCCCGGGAGCGCCACTGGGGGCCAACGTCCTGACTTTC.